Listed below are T cell receptor beta chains from one sample, sequenced in a study of shared clonotypes between healthy human individuals. The table came from immunoSEQ multiplex PCR; TCRdb's copy has only in-frame clones and leaves some out. The repertoire holds approximately 2.1 million clones, 90% to 95% seen once, with about 0.39% in the top ten. Sequencing used naive CD4+ T cells from PBMCs. These TCRs come from a man younger than 30 in good health. Some clones in this sample may be carry-over from other donors' samples. CDR3s include the opening cysteine and the closing phenylalanine or tryptophan. Each record gives: V gene, clone size, J gene, D gene, CDR3 DNA, CDR3 protein. D genes are given only for firm matches. Only part of the rows carry a size: once, few, many, or a class if the clone is expanded.

TRBV7-8	NA	TRBJ1-5	TRBD1	TGTGCCAGCAGCTCTTGGGGCAGGGGGTATAATCAGCCCCAGCATTTT	CASSSWGRGYNQPQHF
TRBV19	NA	TRBJ1-4	NA	TGTGCCAGTAGTATTTGGAGGGGGGCTAATGAAAAACTGTTTTTT	CASSIWRGANEKLFF
TRBV7-2	NA	TRBJ2-3	NA	TGTGCCAGCAGCTTAGAAAGCGCTCGCACAGATACGCAGTATTTT	CASSLESARTDTQYF
TRBV28	few	TRBJ1-2	NA	TGTGCCAGCAGGACGTCATATGGCTACACCTTC	CASRTSYGYTF
TRBV5-1	NA	TRBJ2-3	TRBD2	TGCGCCAGCAGCTTGCTGGCTAGCGGGAGGGGCACAGATACGCAGTATTTT	CASSLLASGRGTDTQYF
TRBV29-1	NA	TRBJ2-1	TRBD1	TGCAGCGTCCCCCAGGGGGACAATGAGCAGTTCTTC	CSVPQGDNEQFF
TRBV9	NA	TRBJ2-3	NA	TGTGCCAGCAGCGTAGAGGGGTATTGGGCAGATACGCAGTATTTT	CASSVEGYWADTQYF
TRBV21-1	NA	TRBJ1-5	NA	TGTGCCAGCAGCAAAGGCGTTGGGACAATTTTTTATCAGCCCCAGCATTTT	CASSKGVGTIFYQPQHF
TRBV2	NA	TRBJ1-5	NA	TGTGCCAGCAGTGGCCAAGGAGATGCGGGGCCCCAGCATTTT	CASSGQGDAGPQHF
TRBV27	NA	TRBJ2-3	NA	TGTGCCAGCAGCAAGGGAGTTCCTTTTGCGGGTACGCAGTATTTT	CASSKGVPFAGTQYF
TRBV6-1	NA	TRBJ1-6	NA	TGTGCCAGCAGCCCAACGGGAGATTCACCCCTCCACTTT	CASSPTGDSPLHF
TRBV13	NA	TRBJ1-1	NA	TGTGCCAGCAGCCTTCGCTCAAGGGTAAAGAACACTGAAGCTTTCTTT	CASSLRSRVKNTEAFF
TRBV4-1	NA	TRBJ2-3	NA	TGCGCCAGCAGCCCATTTCTGGACTTTGCGAATACGCAGTATTTT	CASSPFLDFANTQYF
TRBV7-6	NA	TRBJ2-1	TRBD1	TGTGCCAGCAGCTCCGGGACAGGGGAGCAGTTCTTC	CASSSGTGEQFF
TRBV7-3	NA	TRBJ1-1	NA	TGTGCCAGCAGCCCAGCGGGGGGATTCATGAACACTGAAGCTTTCTTT	CASSPAGGFMNTEAFF
TRBV7-9	NA	TRBJ2-1	NA	TGTGCCAGCAGTAGCCTACAGGGATATGAGCAGTTCTTC	CASSSLQGYEQFF
TRBV28	NA	TRBJ2-2	TRBD2	TGTGCCAGCAGTTCAGCGGGACGGAACACCGGGGAGCTGTTTTTT	CASSSAGRNTGELFF
TRBV19	NA	TRBJ2-7	NA	TGTGCCAGTAGCCTCTTTAACGAGCAGTACTTC	CASSLFNEQYF
TRBV7-3	NA	TRBJ2-2	TRBD1	TGTGCCAGCAGTCCCCCAGCTGCGGGACAGGGGACCGGGGAGCTGTTTTTT	CASSPPAAGQGTGELFF
TRBV5-6	NA	TRBJ2-4	NA	TGTGCCAGCAGCTTGGCACAGGGTATTATAACCAAAAACATTCAGTACTTC	CASSLAQGIITKNIQYF
TRBV27	NA	TRBJ2-3	TRBD1	TGTGCCAGCACCACCTATAGGGACAGGGTGGGCACAGATACGCAGTATTTT	CASTTYRDRVGTDTQYF
TRBV11-3	NA	TRBJ2-1	TRBD2	TGTGCCAGCAGCTTGGGGGGGACCTCCTACAATGAGCAGTTCTTC	CASSLGGTSYNEQFF
TRBV7-3	NA	TRBJ2-1	TRBD2	TGTGCCAGCAGCGGGAGGGCAGGGCTTTCCTCCTACAATGAGCAGTTCTTC	CASSGRAGLSSYNEQFF
TRBV2	NA	TRBJ2-1	NA	TGTGCCAGCAGGTGGGACTCCCCGGGGGAGCAGTTCTTC	CASRWDSPGEQFF
TRBV5-1	NA	TRBJ1-3	NA	TGCGCCAGCAAAGGCCACTCTGGAAACACCATATATTTT	CASKGHSGNTIYF